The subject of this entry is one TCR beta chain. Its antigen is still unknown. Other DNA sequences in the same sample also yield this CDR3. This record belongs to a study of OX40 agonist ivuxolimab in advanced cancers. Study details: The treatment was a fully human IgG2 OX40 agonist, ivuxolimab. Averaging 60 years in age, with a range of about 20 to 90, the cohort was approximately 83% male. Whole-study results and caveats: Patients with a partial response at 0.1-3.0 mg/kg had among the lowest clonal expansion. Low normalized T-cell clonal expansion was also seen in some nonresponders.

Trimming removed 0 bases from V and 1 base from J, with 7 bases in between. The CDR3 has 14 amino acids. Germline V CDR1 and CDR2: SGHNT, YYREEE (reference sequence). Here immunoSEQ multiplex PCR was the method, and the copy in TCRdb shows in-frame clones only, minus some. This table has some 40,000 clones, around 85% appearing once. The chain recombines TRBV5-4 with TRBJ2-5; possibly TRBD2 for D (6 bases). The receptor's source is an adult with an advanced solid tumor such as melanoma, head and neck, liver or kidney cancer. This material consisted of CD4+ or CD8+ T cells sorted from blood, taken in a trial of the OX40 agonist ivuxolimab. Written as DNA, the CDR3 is TGTGCCAGCAGCTTGGCGGGGGTCCAAGAGACCCAGTACTTC. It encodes CASSLAGVQETQYF.